The table lists the clone carrying this TCR beta chain with a few counts. What it binds is unknown. This specimen belongs to a study of cytomegalovirus exposure and HLA in healthy donors. The PCR used 60 Vbeta and 13 Jbeta primers. Measured with immunoSEQ multiplex PCR; TCRdb has only the in-frame clones, and not every one. This sample has 90,000 to 120,000 clones, with about 9.4% found just once. Findings and caveats of the study: Published work reported that the classifier diagnosed cytomegalovirus status with high specificity and sensitivity. As a later analysis showed, a missense DCLRE1C variant was linked to trimming of TCR beta V- and J-genes.

Germline assignment: CDR1 MNHEY and CDR2 SVGAGI. The CDR3 runs 15 residues. V dropped 0 bases and J dropped 1 base, with 9 bases sitting between them. The sample was PBMCs. This sequence joins TRBV6-5 and TRBJ1-1, with D perhaps matching TRBD1 (5 bases). The receptor's source is a man aged 35-49 years in good health and CMV-seropositive. DNA for the CDR3: TGTGCCAGCAGTTACTCGCTGACAGAGAACACTGAAGCTTTCTTT. Protein sequence: CASSYSLTENTEAFF.